The T cell receptor beta chain described here comes from a study of neurological immune-mediated disorders. Study results and caveats: HTLV-1-associated myelopathy showed the most TCR clonal expansion; multiple sclerosis the least, below healthy controls.

The table lists this clonotype with many counts. Its target is not known. By 5'RACE with 10-nucleotide random UMIs, the cDNA was made. TCRdb re-called the 5' RACE reads through MiXCR, storing one row per CDR3 protein. The data hold 39,000 or so distinct CDR3 sequences, with nearly 5% observed a single time. The sample taken for sequencing was CD4+ T cells from blood. This TCR was sampled from a man aged 18 to 29 in good health.

The CDR3 protein is CASSLGQGAAEAFF. CDR3 bases: TGCGCCAGCAGCTTGGGACAGGGAGCCGCTGAAGCTTTCTTT. This chain connects TRBV5-1 to TRBJ1-1; TRBD1 matches 7 bases. CDR1 SGHRS and CDR2 YFSETQ come from the germline V gene. The CDR3 spans 14 residues. V gave up 0 bases and J gave up 6 bases; unmatched junction bases: 5.